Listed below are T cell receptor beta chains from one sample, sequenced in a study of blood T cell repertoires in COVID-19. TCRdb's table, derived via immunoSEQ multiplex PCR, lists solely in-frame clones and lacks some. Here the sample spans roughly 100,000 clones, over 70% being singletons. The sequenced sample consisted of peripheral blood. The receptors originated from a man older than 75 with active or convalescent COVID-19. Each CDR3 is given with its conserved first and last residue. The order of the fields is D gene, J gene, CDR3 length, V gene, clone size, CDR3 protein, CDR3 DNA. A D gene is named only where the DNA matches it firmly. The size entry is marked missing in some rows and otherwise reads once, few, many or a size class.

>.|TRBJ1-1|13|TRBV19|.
CASQGHLNTEAFF
TGTGCCAGTCAGGGACACTTGAACACTGAAGCTTTCTTT
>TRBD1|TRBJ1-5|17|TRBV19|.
CASRTGPVEFWDQPQHF
TGTGCCAGTAGGACAGGGCCCGTAGAGTTTTGGGATCAGCCCCAGCATTTT
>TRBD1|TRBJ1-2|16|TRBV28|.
CASSFLAGGPNYGYTF
TGTGCCAGCAGTTTCTTGGCAGGGGGACCCAACTATGGCTACACCTTC
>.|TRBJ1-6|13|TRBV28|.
CASSRAGNSPLHF
TGTGCCAGCAGTAGGGCGGGCAATTCACCCCTCCACTTT
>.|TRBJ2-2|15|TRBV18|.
CASPPPGANTGELFF
TGTGCCAGCCCCCCGCCCGGGGCGAACACCGGGGAGCTGTTTTTT
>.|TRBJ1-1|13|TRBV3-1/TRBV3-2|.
CASSQESRGEAFF
TGTGCCAGCAGCCAAGAATCCAGGGGTGAAGCTTTCTTT
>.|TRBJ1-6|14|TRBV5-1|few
CASSLEGEGSPLHF
TGCGCCAGCAGCTTGGAGGGGGAGGGCTCACCCCTCCACTTT
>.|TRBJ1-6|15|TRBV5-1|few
CASSPGIVGGSPLHF
TGCGCCAGCAGCCCCGGGATTGTAGGTGGTTCACCCCTCCACTTT
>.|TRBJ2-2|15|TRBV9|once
CASSVVTGDTGELFF
TGTGCCAGCAGCGTAGTGACGGGGGACACCGGGGAGCTGTTTTTT
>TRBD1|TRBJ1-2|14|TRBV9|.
CASSSGQDPDGYTF
TGTGCCAGCAGCTCCGGACAGGACCCCGATGGCTACACCTTC
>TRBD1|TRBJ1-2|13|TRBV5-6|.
CASSLDRGSGYTF
TGTGCCAGCAGCCTAGACAGGGGGTCCGGCTACACCTTC
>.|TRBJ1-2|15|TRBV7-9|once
CASSRGAELNYGYTF
TGTGCCAGCAGCAGGGGGGCAGAGCTGAACTATGGCTACACCTTC
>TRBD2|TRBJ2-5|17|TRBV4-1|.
CASSQVPSGGGRETQYF
TGCGCCAGCAGCCAAGTTCCCAGTGGGGGGGGGAGAGAGACCCAGTACTTC
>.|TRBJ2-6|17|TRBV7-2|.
CASSPQAIGSGANVLTF
TGTGCCAGCAGCCCACAGGCTATCGGCTCTGGGGCCAACGTCCTGACTTTC
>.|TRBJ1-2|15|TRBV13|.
CASSLGRQDLGGYTF
TGTGCCAGCAGCTTAGGCCGGCAGGATCTTGGGGGCTACACCTTC
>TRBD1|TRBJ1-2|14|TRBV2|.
CASRPGTAPGGYTF
TGTGCCAGCAGGCCGGGGACAGCCCCTGGGGGCTACACCTTC
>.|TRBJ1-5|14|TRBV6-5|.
CASRGTGRGQPQHF
TGTGCCAGCAGGGGAACAGGTAGGGGTCAGCCCCAGCATTTT
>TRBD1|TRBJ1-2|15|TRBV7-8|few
CASSLARDRGLGYTF
TGTGCCAGCAGCTTAGCGCGGGACAGGGGGCTCGGCTACACCTTC
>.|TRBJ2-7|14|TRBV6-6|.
CAIGRGLSSYEQYF
TGTGCAATCGGGCGGGGCCTCAGCTCCTACGAGCAGTACTTC
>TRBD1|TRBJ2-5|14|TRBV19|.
CASNTGTGRETQYF
TGTGCCAGTAACACCGGGACAGGGCGTGAGACCCAGTACTTC
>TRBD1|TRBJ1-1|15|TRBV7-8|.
CASIIKQGPNTEAFF
TGTGCCAGCATAATTAAACAGGGGCCGAACACTGAAGCTTTCTTT
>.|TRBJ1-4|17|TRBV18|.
CASSPGGAGEREEKLFF
TGTGCCAGCTCACCAGGGGGCGCGGGGGAGAGAGAAGAAAAACTGTTTTTT
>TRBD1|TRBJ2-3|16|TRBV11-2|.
CASSSSGTASTDTQYF
TGTGCCAGCAGCTCATCCGGGACAGCTAGCACAGATACGCAGTATTTT